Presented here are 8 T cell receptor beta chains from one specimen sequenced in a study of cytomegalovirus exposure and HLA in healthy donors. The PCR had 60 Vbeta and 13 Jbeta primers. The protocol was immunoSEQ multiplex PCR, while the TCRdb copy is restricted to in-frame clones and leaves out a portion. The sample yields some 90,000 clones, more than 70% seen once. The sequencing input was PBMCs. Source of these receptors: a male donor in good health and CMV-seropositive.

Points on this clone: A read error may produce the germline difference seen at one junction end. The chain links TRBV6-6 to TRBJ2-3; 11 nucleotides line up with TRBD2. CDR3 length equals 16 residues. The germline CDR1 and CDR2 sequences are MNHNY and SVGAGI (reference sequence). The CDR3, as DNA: TGTGCCAGCAGCCGGGGGGTAGCGGGAGGGACAGATGCGCAGTATTTT. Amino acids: CASSRGVAGGTDAQYF.

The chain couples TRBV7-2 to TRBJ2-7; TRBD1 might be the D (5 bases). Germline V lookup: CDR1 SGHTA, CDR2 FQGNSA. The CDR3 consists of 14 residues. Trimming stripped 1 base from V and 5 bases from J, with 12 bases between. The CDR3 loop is CASSLDLQGHEQYF. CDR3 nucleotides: TGTGCCAGCAGCTTAGATTTGCAGGGCCACGAGCAGTACTTC.

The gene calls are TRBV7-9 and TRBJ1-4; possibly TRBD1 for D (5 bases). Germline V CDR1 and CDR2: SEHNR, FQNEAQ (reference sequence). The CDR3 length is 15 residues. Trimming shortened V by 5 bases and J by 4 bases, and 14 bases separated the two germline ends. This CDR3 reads CASSTPSTVNEKLFF. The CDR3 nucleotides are TGTGCCAGCAGCACCCCCTCGACAGTTAATGAAAAACTGTTTTTT. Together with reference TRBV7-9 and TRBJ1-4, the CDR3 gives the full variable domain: DTGVSQNPRHKITKRGQNVTFRCDPISEHNRLYWYRQTLGQGPEFLTYFQNEAQLEKSRLLSDRFSAERPKGSFSTLEIQRTEQGDSAMYLCASSTPSTVNEKLFFGSGTQLSVL.

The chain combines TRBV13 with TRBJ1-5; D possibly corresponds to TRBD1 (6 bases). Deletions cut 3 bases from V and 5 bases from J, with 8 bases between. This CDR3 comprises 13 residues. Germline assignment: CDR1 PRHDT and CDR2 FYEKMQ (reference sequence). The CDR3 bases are TGTGCCAGCAGCTTGAACAGGGATCAGCCCCAGCATTTT. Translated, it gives CASSLNRDQPQHF.

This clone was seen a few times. In DNA, the CDR3 is TGTGCCAGCAGTGAAGGGGTCACGGGTGGAGATACGCAGTATTTT. The encoded protein is CASSEGVTGGDTQYF. The chain has TRBV6-1 and TRBJ2-3; D ambiguous. Germline loops: CDR1 MNHNS, CDR2 SASEGT. The CDR3 extends over 15 amino acids. V was shortened by 1 base and J by 5 bases, with 13 bases between the two germline ends.

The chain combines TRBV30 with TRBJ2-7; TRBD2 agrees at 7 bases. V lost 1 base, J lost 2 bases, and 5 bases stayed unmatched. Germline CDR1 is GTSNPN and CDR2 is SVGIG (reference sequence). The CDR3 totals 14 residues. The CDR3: CAWSERENPYEQYF. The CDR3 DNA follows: TGTGCCTGGAGTGAGCGGGAAAATCCCTACGAGCAGTACTTC.

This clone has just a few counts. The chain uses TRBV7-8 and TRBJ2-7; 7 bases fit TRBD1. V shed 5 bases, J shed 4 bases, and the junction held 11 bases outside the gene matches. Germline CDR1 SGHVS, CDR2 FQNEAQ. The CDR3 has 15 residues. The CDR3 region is CASSAPTGTGYEQYF. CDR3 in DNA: TGTGCCAGCAGCGCACCGACAGGGACGGGGTACGAGCAGTACTTC.

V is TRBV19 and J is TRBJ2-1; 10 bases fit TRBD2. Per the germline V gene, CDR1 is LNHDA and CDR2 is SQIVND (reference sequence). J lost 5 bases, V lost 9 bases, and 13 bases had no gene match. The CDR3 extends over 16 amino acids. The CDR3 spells CASDPGGTSVNNEQFF. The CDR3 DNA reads TGTGCCAGCGACCCAGGGGGGACTAGCGTTAACAATGAGCAGTTCTTC. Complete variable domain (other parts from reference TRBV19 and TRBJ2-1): DGGITQSPKYLFRKEGQNVTLSCEQNLNHDAMYWYRQDPGQGLRLIYYSQIVNDFQKGDIAEGYSVSREKKESFPLTVTSAQKNPTAFYLCASDPGGTSVNNEQFFGPGTRLTVL.